The 7 T cell receptor beta chains given below trace back to one sample, sequenced in a study of blood T cells in healthy people across ages (dated by TCRdb to between 2014 and 2017). Preparation of the library involved 5' RACE. These reads were obtained on an Illumina HiSeq 2500. A second PCR of about 6 to 11 cycles was performed with a sample-barcoded 5' primer and a J-beta primer mix. TCRdb's own reprocessing of the public reads used fastp at Q25 and MiXCR and kept productive beta chains. A single entry per CDR3 protein holds the most common genes and DNA from its merged rows. Within this sample are around 1,500,000 distinct CDR3 sequences, with roughly 27% of them counted one time only. The ten largest make up around 7.7% of the sample. Sequencing was carried out using blood. Receptor source: a woman in her 30s in good health.

This clonotype has more than one count but fewer than ten. The junction differs from germline at one of its ends, possibly a read error. The V gene is TRBV6-1, the J gene TRBJ1-2; no definite D call. CDR3 length: 13 residues. The germline V gene encodes CDR1 MNHNS and CDR2 SASEGT. DNA of the CDR3: TGTGCCAGCAGATGGACGGGGTCAAATGGCCACACCTTC. It codes for CASRWTGSNGHTF.

This clonotype was recorded only once. A much bigger clone sits one base away, suggesting this may be a read error. The chain links TRBV11-2 to TRBJ2-1, with D perhaps TRBD1 or TRBD2 (5 bases each). Germline V CDR1 and CDR2: SGHAT, FQNNGV. The CDR3 runs 14 residues. The chain's CDR3 is CVSDRDGVYNEQFF. The CDR3 DNA reads TGTGTCAGCGATCGGGACGGGGTGTACAATGAGCAGTTCTTC.

This clonotype was recorded a few times. The chain uses TRBV10-3 and TRBJ1-4; possibly TRBD1 for D (6 bases). With 3 bases removed from V and 7 bases from J, the gap between germline ends came to 12 bases. The CDR3 is made up of 14 amino acids. Germline V gene data show CDR1 as ENHRY and CDR2 as SYGVKD. In DNA, the CDR3 is TGTGCCATCAGTGATAACAGGGTGGGTGAAAAACTGTTTTTT. Its protein product is CAISDNRVGEKLFF.

In its sample, this clonotype was seen once. This could be a read error, since a much larger clone is one nucleotide away. The chain links TRBV28 to TRBJ2-4; D is undetermined. This CDR3 has 13 residues. The V end lost 4 bases, the J end lost 2 bases, and 6 bases lay between the germline ends. From germline, CDR1 is MDHEN and CDR2 SYDVKM. The CDR3 DNA sequence: TGTGCCAGCAGTTCTATAACCAAAAACATTCAGTACTTC. Its translation: CASSSITKNIQYF.

This clonotype has more than one count but fewer than ten. The gene calls are TRBV15 and TRBJ2-3; a weak D match, TRBD2 (7 bases). Trimming left V 5 bases short and J 2 bases short, with 17 bases between. In germline, CDR1 is LNHNV, CDR2 YYDKDF (reference sequence). The CDR3 consists of 16 residues. The CDR3 coding sequence is TGTGCCACCAGCGGGAGGGGGGGCAGATCCACAGATACGCAGTATTTT. Its translation is CATSGRGGRSTDTQYF.

The chain uses TRBV20-1 and TRBJ2-6, with 7 bases aligning to TRBD1. CDR1 DFQATT and CDR2 SNEGSKA come from the germline V gene (reference sequence). V lost 5 bases and J lost 0; bases outside the gene matches: 10. CDR3 length equals 17 residues. The CDR3 DNA is TGCAGTGCTGCGAGATTGGCAGGGGGCTCTGGGGCCAACGTCCTGACTTTC. As protein: CSAARLAGGSGANVLTF.

The chain has TRBV6-5 and TRBJ1-5, with 10 bases fitting TRBD1. There are 14 residues in the CDR3. CDR1 is MNHEY and CDR2 is SVGAGI in the germline V gene. The junction had 10 bases not matched to a gene; V was cut back by 11 bases and J by 6 bases. CDR3 residues: CAVAPGQGIQPQHF. The CDR3 DNA sequence: TGTGCCGTAGCACCGGGACAGGGGATTCAGCCCCAGCATTTT.